The present entry profiles one T cell receptor (beta chain) with its context. Its antigen remains unknown. Profiles of TCR beta VDJ and CDR3 were generated from a genomic DNA template. MiXCR, applied by TCRdb to the reads, yields one record per CDR3 protein. Here the sample spans roughly 64,000 distinct CDR3 sequences, 55% being singletons. The data derive from a study of CD8+CD57+ T cells in acquired aplastic anemia. Whole-study context: Mean DNA quantity obtained from sorted CD4+ and CD8+ cells was around 3.2 ug. Study-wide findings and caveats: No significant difference in CD8+ Simpson's diversity was found between patients and controls.

The CDR3 is 11 residues long. Germline V gene data show CDR1 as SQVTM and CDR2 as ANQGSEA. V lost 7 bases and J lost 5, with 11 bases in between. Sequencing used sorted CD4+, CD8+, or CD8+CD57+ T cells (not recorded which) from PBMCs. The rearrangement links TRBV29-1 to TRBJ2-5, with D unclear. The source of this sequence is a human donor in good health, serving as a control. The CDR3 DNA reads TGCAGCGCAAACATAGGCGAGACCCAGTACTTC. The encoded protein is CSANIGETQYF.